A selection of T cell receptor beta chains follows, all from one sample in a study of blood T cell repertoires in COVID-19. The protocol was immunoSEQ multiplex PCR, while the TCRdb copy is restricted to in-frame clones and leaves out a portion. The table lists 250,000 to 300,000 clones, about 89% of them singletons. Sequencing used peripheral blood. The receptor source for this set is a woman in her twenties or thirties with COVID-19, enrolled during active disease. CDR3s include the opening cysteine and the closing phenylalanine or tryptophan. The D gene is left open where the match is weak. For some rows the clone size is stated as once, few or many, or as a class when expanded; others skip it.

v_gene	d_gene	abundance	j_gene	CDR3aa	CDR3nt
TRBV19	NA	NA	TRBJ2-7	CASSIGRASSFYEQYF	TGTGCCAGTAGTATAGGGAGGGCTAGTAGTTTCTACGAGCAGTACTTC
TRBV11-2	NA	NA	TRBJ1-1	CASIGGYTEAFF	TGTGCCAGCATCGGCGGGTACACTGAAGCTTTCTTT
TRBV28	NA	once	TRBJ1-1	CASSKPPEDTEAFF	TGTGCCAGCAGTAAACCACCCGAGGACACTGAAGCTTTCTTT
TRBV6-5	TRBD1	NA	TRBJ1-2	CASSVDRVLNYGYTF	TGTGCCAGCAGCGTCGACAGGGTCTTAAACTATGGCTACACCTTC
TRBV6-5	NA	NA	TRBJ1-5	CASNSELSAQPQHF	TGTGCCAGCAATTCGGAGTTAAGCGCTCAGCCCCAGCATTTT
TRBV28	TRBD2	NA	TRBJ2-7	CAIQGTRGTSGDSYEQYF	TGTGCCATACAGGGGACCCGAGGGACTAGCGGCGACTCCTACGAGCAGTACTTC
TRBV19	TRBD1	NA	TRBJ1-2	CASANDRGDYGYTF	TGTGCCAGTGCTAATGACAGGGGGGACTATGGCTACACCTTC
TRBV28	TRBD1	NA	TRBJ2-4	CASSFSGGKNIQYF	TGTGCCAGCAGTTTTTCAGGGGGCAAAAACATTCAGTACTTC
TRBV28	NA	NA	TRBJ1-3	CASTLHRASSGNTIYF	TGTGCCAGCACCCTTCACAGGGCTAGCTCTGGAAACACCATATATTTT
TRBV5-6	NA	NA	TRBJ1-1	CASSLAPVTGDTEAFF	TGTGCCAGCAGCTTAGCTCCGGTGACAGGCGACACTGAAGCTTTCTTT
TRBV9	NA	NA	TRBJ1-1	CASSVVGGNTEAFF	TGTGCCAGCAGCGTAGTGGGGGGGAACACTGAAGCTTTCTTT
TRBV27	NA	NA	TRBJ1-1	CASSLSRGSEAFF	TGTGCCAGCAGTTTATCCCGGGGGTCTGAAGCTTTCTTT
TRBV11-3	TRBD2	NA	TRBJ2-1	CASSQGLAGGREQFF	TGTGCCAGCAGCCAAGGACTAGCGGGGGGACGAGAGCAGTTCTTC
TRBV2	TRBD1	NA	TRBJ2-1	CASSEGGTGYNEQFF	TGTGCCAGCAGTGAAGGGGGGACAGGCTACAATGAGCAGTTCTTC
TRBV6-6	TRBD1	NA	TRBJ1-5	CASSYRGTGGNQPQHF	TGTGCCAGCAGTTACCGGGGGACAGGGGGCAATCAGCCCCAGCATTTT
TRBV4-2	NA	NA	TRBJ1-2	CASSQGWGEDYGYTF	TGTGCCAGCAGCCAAGGTTGGGGAGAGGACTATGGCTACACCTTC
TRBV19	TRBD1	NA	TRBJ2-7	CASSTTTGVVGEQYF	TGTGCCAGTAGTACCACGACAGGGGTGGTCGGCGAGCAGTACTTC
TRBV7-9	TRBD1	NA	TRBJ1-5	CASSLEQGEQPQHF	TGTGCCAGCAGCTTAGAACAGGGGGAACAGCCCCAGCATTTT
TRBV13	NA	NA	TRBJ1-2	CASSPDGNGYTF	TGTGCCAGCAGCCCGGACGGGAATGGCTACACCTTC
TRBV5-5	NA	NA	TRBJ1-5	CASSFQGDGNQPQHF	TGTGCCAGCAGCTTCCAGGGCGATGGCAATCAGCCCCAGCATTTT
TRBV3-1/TRBV3-2	TRBD1	NA	TRBJ1-2	CASRDRSTYYGYTF	TGTGCCAGCCGGGACAGGTCTACTTATTATGGCTACACCTTC
TRBV7-9	TRBD2	NA	TRBJ2-1	CASSYPWDSGRPADNEQFF	TGTGCCAGCAGCTACCCCTGGGATAGCGGGAGGCCCGCGGACAATGAGCAGTTCTTC
TRBV19	NA	NA	TRBJ2-2	CASSLSPQGPRTGELFF	TGTGCCAGTAGTCTCTCCCCCCAGGGCCCGCGGACCGGGGAGCTGTTTTTT
TRBV15	TRBD1	NA	TRBJ2-4	CATSRSRDRNIQYF	TGTGCCACCAGCAGAAGTAGGGACAGAAACATTCAGTACTTC
TRBV4-1	TRBD2	NA	TRBJ2-2	CASSQTSGNTGELFF	TGCGCCAGCAGCCAAACTAGCGGTAACACCGGGGAGCTGTTTTTT
TRBV9	NA	NA	TRBJ1-2	CASSPEINYGYTF	TGTGCCAGCAGCCCTGAGATTAACTATGGCTACACCTTC
TRBV14	NA	NA	TRBJ2-7	CASSQVSLTYEQYF	TGTGCCAGCAGCCAAGTCTCACTGACCTACGAGCAGTACTTC
TRBV7-2	TRBD2	NA	TRBJ2-5	CASSRTSGSGETQYF	TGTGCCAGCAGCCGGACTAGCGGGAGTGGGGAGACCCAGTACTTC
TRBV14	NA	once	TRBJ2-1	CASSQVESHNEQFF	TGTGCCAGCAGCCAAGTGGAGTCCCACAATGAGCAGTTCTTC
TRBV18	TRBD1	NA	TRBJ1-5	CASSQGQGALNQPQHF	TGTGCCAGCTCTCAGGGACAGGGGGCGTTAAATCAGCCCCAGCATTTT